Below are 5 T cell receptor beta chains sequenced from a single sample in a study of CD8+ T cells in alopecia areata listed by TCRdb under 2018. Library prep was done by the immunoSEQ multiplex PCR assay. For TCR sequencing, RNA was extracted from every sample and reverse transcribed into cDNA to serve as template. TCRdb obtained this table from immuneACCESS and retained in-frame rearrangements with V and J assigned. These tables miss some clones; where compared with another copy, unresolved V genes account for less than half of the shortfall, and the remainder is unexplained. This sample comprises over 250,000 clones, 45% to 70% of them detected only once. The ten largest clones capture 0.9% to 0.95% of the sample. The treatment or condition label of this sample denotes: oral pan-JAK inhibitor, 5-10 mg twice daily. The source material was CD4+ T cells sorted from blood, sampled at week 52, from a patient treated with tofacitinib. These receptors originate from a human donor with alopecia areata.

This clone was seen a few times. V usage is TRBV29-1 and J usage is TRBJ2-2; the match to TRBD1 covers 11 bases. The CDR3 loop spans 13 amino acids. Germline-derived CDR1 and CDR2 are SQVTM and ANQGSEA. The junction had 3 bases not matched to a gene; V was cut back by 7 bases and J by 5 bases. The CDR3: CSAGTGGTGELFF. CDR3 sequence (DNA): TGCAGCGCTGGGACAGGGGGAACCGGGGAGCTGTTTTTT.

Written as DNA, the CDR3 is TGTGCCAGCAGCCCGCCCGGGACATGGAACACTGAAGCTTTCTTT. This encodes CASSPPGTWNTEAFF. This chain joins TRBV5-6 and TRBJ1-1; a weak D match, TRBD1 (6 bases). CDR1 and CDR2 from the germline V gene are SGHDT and YYEEEE. The CDR3 sequence is 15 residues long. V was pared by 4 bases and J by 1 base, with 14 bases between.

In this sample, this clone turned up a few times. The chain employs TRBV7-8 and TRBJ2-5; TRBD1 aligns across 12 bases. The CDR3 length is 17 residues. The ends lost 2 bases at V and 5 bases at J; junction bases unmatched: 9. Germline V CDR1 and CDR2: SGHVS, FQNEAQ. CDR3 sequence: CASSLNTGTGGRETQYF. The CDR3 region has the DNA TGTGCCAGCAGCTTAAATACCGGGACAGGGGGCAGGGAGACCCAGTACTTC.

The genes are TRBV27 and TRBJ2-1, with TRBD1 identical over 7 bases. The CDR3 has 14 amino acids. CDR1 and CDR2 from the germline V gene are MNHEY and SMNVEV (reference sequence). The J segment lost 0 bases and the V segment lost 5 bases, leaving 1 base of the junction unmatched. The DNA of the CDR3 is TGTGCCAGCAGTCGACAGGGCTCCTACAATGAGCAGTTCTTC. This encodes CASSRQGSYNEQFF.

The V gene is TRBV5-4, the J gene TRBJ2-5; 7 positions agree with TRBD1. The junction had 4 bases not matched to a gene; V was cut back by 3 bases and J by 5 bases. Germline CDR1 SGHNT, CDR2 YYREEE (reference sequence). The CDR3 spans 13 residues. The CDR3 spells CASSSGTAETQYF. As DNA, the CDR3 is TGTGCCAGCAGCTCTGGGACAGCGGAGACCCAGTACTTC. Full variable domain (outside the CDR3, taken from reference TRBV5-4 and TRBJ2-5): ETGVTQSPTHLIKTRGQQVTLRCSSQSGHNTVSWYQQALGQGPQFIFQYYREEENGRGNFPPRFSGLQFPNYSSELNVNALELDDSALYLCASSSGTAETQYFGPGTRLLVL.